This T cell receptor beta chain was identified during a study of blood T cell repertoires in COVID-19. Whole-study context: The analysed material was cDNA or gDNA that came from T cells, B-cell-depleted T cells, or PBMCs.

Those who participated ranged in age from 18 to 89 years and resided in under 25 US areas. Membership in each cohort depended on participant-reported clinical history. As originally analysed: Nucleated cell number was recorded as an estimate derived from reference gene primer amplification. This table comes from immunoSEQ multiplex PCR, and its TCRdb copy is limited to in-frame clones, with some not included. The V and J calls and clone size were taken over from that table, and D and trimming were inferred from the DNA. The repertoire holds approximately 160,000 clones, with approximately 87% as singletons. Sample: PBMCs or T cells enriched from blood (not recorded which). The receptor was isolated from a woman in her fifties or sixties who had recovered from COVID-19.

As DNA, the CDR3 is TGTGCCTGGAGTAGGGGATGGGGGGGTCCTTCACCCCTCCACTTT. Protein: CAWSRGWGGPSPLHF. This rearrangement joins TRBV30 to TRBJ1-6, with D maybe TRBD1 (5 bases). Germline CDR1 and CDR2: GTSNPN and SVGIG (reference sequence). V was pared by 2 bases and J by 9 bases, with 17 bases between. There are 15 residues in the CDR3.